What follows are 16 T cell receptor beta chains derived from one specimen sequenced in a study of blood T cell repertoires in COVID-19. The protocol was immunoSEQ multiplex PCR, while the TCRdb copy is restricted to in-frame clones and leaves out a portion. Altogether 200,000 to 250,000 clones are present, just under 90% being singletons, with the ten largest covering approximately 2.6%. The sample was peripheral blood. These receptors came from a man aged 30 to 45 with COVID-19, enrolled during active disease.

This chain connects TRBV11-2 to TRBJ2-7, with a tentative D call TRBD1 (5 bases). Trimming cost V 2 bases and J 3 bases, with 14 bases left between them. The CDR3 runs to 15 residues. Germline V gives CDR1 SGHAT, CDR2 FQNNGV. In DNA, the CDR3 is TGTGCCAGCAGCTTATCTTTGACAGCGCTCTACGAGCAGTACTTC. Amino acids: CASSLSLTALYEQYF.

The genes are TRBV19 and TRBJ2-2; TRBD2 matches at 10 bases. The germline V gene encodes CDR1 LNHDA and CDR2 SQIVND (reference sequence). There are 15 residues in the CDR3. The J segment lost 6 bases and the V segment lost 5 bases, leaving 6 bases of the junction unmatched. CDR3 bases: TGTGCCAGTAGTGCCCTAGCGGGGGCTGCCGGGGAGCTGTTTTTT. Its translation: CASSALAGAAGELFF.

V is TRBV7-9 and J is TRBJ2-2; 12 bases map to TRBD2. V dropped 6 bases and J dropped 6; count of bases not matched to a gene: 17. This CDR3 is 19 amino acids long. Germline assignment: CDR1 SEHNR and CDR2 FQNEAQ (reference sequence). The CDR3 sequence: CASRPAPLRLAGVSGELFF. For the CDR3, the DNA is TGTGCCAGCAGACCCGCCCCCCTCCGACTAGCGGGAGTGTCCGGGGAGCTGTTTTTT.

The sample holds one count of this clone. The chain carries TRBV5-1 and TRBJ2-6; D is unresolved. Trimming shortened V by 4 bases and J by 11 bases, and 16 bases separated the two germline ends. The CDR3 is made up of 14 amino acids. Germline CDR1 and CDR2: SGHRS and YFSETQ. The chain's CDR3 is CASSPPSSTHVLTF. The CDR3, as DNA: TGCGCCAGCAGCCCTCCCTCATCTACCCACGTCCTGACTTTC.

This clone was recorded only once. This rearrangement joins TRBV28 to TRBJ1-3, with unresolved D. CDR1 and CDR2 from the germline V gene are MDHEN and SYDVKM. This CDR3 region has 17 residues. V was shortened by 2 bases and J by 2 bases, with 16 bases between the two germline ends. CDR3 nucleotides: TGTGCCAGCAGTTTACGGAGACCGAACCTCCCTGGAAACACCATATATTTT. Amino acids: CASSLRRPNLPGNTIYF.

This clone was seen a single time. The J gene is TRBJ1-1, the V gene TRBV14; no reliable D call. CDR3 length: 15 residues. Deletions cut 0 bases from V and 0 bases from J, with 8 bases between. CDR1 is SGHDN, CDR2 FVKESK, per germline. DNA for the CDR3: TGTGCCAGCAGCCAAGATCCAGTGATGAACACTGAAGCTTTCTTT. Protein product: CASSQDPVMNTEAFF.

CDR3 loop: CASSWGQMNTEAFF. As DNA, the CDR3 is TGTGCCAGCAGCTGGGGACAGATGAACACTGAAGCTTTCTTT. The chain has TRBV13 and TRBJ1-1, with 7 nucleotides matching TRBD1. Germline V lookup: CDR1 PRHDT, CDR2 FYEKMQ (reference sequence). The ends lost 4 bases at V and 0 bases at J; junction bases unmatched: 2. The CDR3 totals 14 residues.

CDR3 loop: CASSSEGTGGIVTQYF. Here the CDR3 DNA reads TGTGCCAGCAGCTCAGAGGGGACAGGGGGCATAGTGACCCAGTACTTC. The V gene is TRBV7-8, the J gene TRBJ2-5; 12 bases map to TRBD1. The CDR3 covers 16 residues. Trimming removed 4 bases from V and 7 bases from J; junction bases left unmatched: 10. Per germline, CDR1 SGHVS and CDR2 FQNEAQ. Full variable domain (outside the CDR3, taken from reference TRBV7-8 and TRBJ2-5): GAGVSQSPRYKVAKRGQDVALRCDPISGHVSLFWYQQALGQGPEFLTYFQNEAQLDKSGLPSDRFFAERPEGSVSTLKIQRTQQEDSAVYLCASSSEGTGGIVTQYFGPGTRLLVL.

The chain has TRBV4-1 and TRBJ1-5, with 8 bases that match TRBD1. The CDR3 is 17 residues long. Germline CDR1 MGHRA, CDR2 YSYEKL. With V trimmed by 0 bases and J by 9 bases, 13 bases remained unmatched. The CDR3 DNA reads TGCGCCAGCAGCCAAGATCTTTCTAGGACAGGGTGGAGGCCCCAGCATTTT. It translates to CASSQDLSRTGWRPQHF.

This clone occurred once. This chain connects TRBV25-1 to TRBJ1-4; TRBD1 agrees at 9 bases. CDR1 is MGHDK and CDR2 is SYGVNS in the germline V gene. V was pared by 2 bases and J by 7 bases, with 11 bases of the junction left unmatched. The CDR3 has 17 amino acids. This chain's CDR3 is CASSERRTGVVGEKLFF. CDR3 in DNA: TGTGCCAGCAGTGAAAGGAGGACAGGGGTCGTGGGTGAAAAACTGTTTTTT. Based on the CDR3 plus reference TRBV25-1 and TRBJ1-4, the full variable domain is EADIYQTPRYLVIGTGKKITLECSQTMGHDKMYWYQQDPGMELHLIHYSYGVNSTEKGDLSSESTVSRIRTEHFPLTLESARPSHTSQYLCASSERRTGVVGEKLFFGSGTQLSVL.

The chain has TRBV6-6 and TRBJ1-5, with 8 bases fitting TRBD1. The germline CDR1 and CDR2 sequences are MNHNY and SVGAGI (reference sequence). V gave up 5 bases and J gave up 6 bases; unmatched junction bases: 15. The CDR3 spans 17 residues. Here the CDR3 DNA reads TGTGCCAGCAGTCCCGACAGGGGTGGTTTAAAGGGTCAGCCCCAGCATTTT. Its translation: CASSPDRGGLKGQPQHF.

This chain uses TRBV9 with TRBJ2-3, with TRBD2 matching 8 bases. The V gene end was trimmed by 4 bases and the J gene end by 4 bases; junction bases not matched to a gene: 8. The CDR3 has 15 amino acids. Germline V lookup: CDR1 SGDLS, CDR2 YYNGEE. The CDR3: CASSPSGGSADTQYF. The CDR3 DNA follows: TGTGCCAGCAGCCCAAGCGGGGGTAGCGCAGATACGCAGTATTTT.

The V and J genes are TRBV6-5 and TRBJ2-2; maybe TRBD1 (6 bases). Germline V gives CDR1 MNHEY, CDR2 SVGAGI. CDR3 length equals 15 residues. V dropped 5 bases and J dropped 6 bases, with 16 bases sitting between them. The CDR3 nucleotides read TGTGCCAGCAGTCCCCCAGGGGAAAGGGCCGGGGAGCTGTTTTTT. Its translation is CASSPPGERAGELFF.

This chain connects TRBV10-3 to TRBJ1-2; TRBD1 might be the D (5 bases). Germline loops: CDR1 ENHRY, CDR2 SYGVKD. CDR3 length: 16 amino acids. Trimming pared 6 bases from V and 2 bases from J, leaving 19 bases between. The DNA of the CDR3 is TGTGCCATCAGGGACCCAGGGAAGGGTTCAAACTATGGCTACACCTTC. Its translation: CAIRDPGKGSNYGYTF.

The sample holds one count of this clone. The chain has TRBV7-8 and TRBJ2-2; TRBD2 matches 7 bases. The trim removed 3 bases at V and 6 bases at J, leaving 7 bases unmatched. The CDR3 consists of 15 residues. Germline V CDR1 and CDR2: SGHVS, FQNEAQ. The CDR3 is CASSLPGLEAGELFF. The CDR3 nucleotides are TGTGCCAGCAGCTTGCCCGGACTAGAGGCCGGGGAGCTGTTTTTT. The whole variable domain, filled in from reference TRBV7-8 and TRBJ2-2, reads GAGVSQSPRYKVAKRGQDVALRCDPISGHVSLFWYQQALGQGPEFLTYFQNEAQLDKSGLPSDRFFAERPEGSVSTLKIQRTQQEDSAVYLCASSLPGLEAGELFFGEGSRLTVL.

The chain carries TRBV7-3 and TRBJ1-2; 11 nucleotides agree with TRBD1. The CDR3 loop spans 15 amino acids. The V and J ends lost 5 bases and 6 bases, in that order; junction bases with no gene match: 8. CDR1 is SGHTA and CDR2 is FQGTGA in the germline V gene. The CDR3 is CASSLRTGGGDGYTF. As DNA, the CDR3 is TGTGCCAGCAGCCTCCGGACAGGGGGCGGTGATGGCTACACCTTC.